The 9 T cell receptor beta chains reported below all come from one sample, sequenced in a study of radiation and T cells in renal cell carcinoma. Described time point: blood 4 weeks post-SBRT, at nephrectomy. The treatment is: 15 Gy SBRT to primary tumor, nephrectomy 4 weeks later. This table comes from immunoSEQ multiplex PCR, and its TCRdb copy is limited to in-frame clones, with some not included. The profile shows 150,000 or so clones, about 87% of them singletons. Sequences were derived from blood, sampled from a patient whose treatment included radiotherapy and nephrectomy. These receptors were taken from a woman between 45 and 65 years old with renal cell carcinoma.

The V gene is TRBV4-3, the J gene TRBJ2-2, with D possibly called TRBD1 or TRBD2 (6 bases each). Germline CDR1 is LGHNA and CDR2 is YSLEER. This CDR3 has 16 residues. V dropped 1 base and J dropped 5 bases, with 14 bases sitting between them. The CDR3 DNA reads TGCGCCAGCAGCCAAGGGGTTGGGGGGCGGACCGGGGAGCTGTTTTTT. Residues: CASSQGVGGRTGELFF.

This clone occurred a few times. The V call is TRBV30, the J call TRBJ1-1; D unresolved. Trimming took off 5 bases at V and 5 bases at J, with 9 bases between the two ends. From germline, CDR1 is GTSNPN and CDR2 SVGIG (reference sequence). The CDR3 totals 11 residues. CDR3 coding DNA: TGTGCCTGGGAGGGTTGGACTGAAGCTTTCTTT. It encodes CAWEGWTEAFF.

CDR3 region: CAWSDRTYEQYF. CDR3 DNA sequence: TGTGCCTGGAGTGACAGAACCTACGAGCAGTACTTC. This chain connects TRBV30 to TRBJ2-7; D is undetermined. V was clipped by 1 base and J by 2 bases, with 6 bases between them. Germline loops: CDR1 GTSNPN, CDR2 SVGIG (reference sequence). The CDR3 covers 12 residues.

This clone has just one count. CDR3 amino acids: CASSLQGYTEAFF. DNA for the CDR3: TGTGCCAGCAGTCTACAGGGGTACACTGAAGCTTTCTTT. This chain connects TRBV2 to TRBJ1-1; 7 bases align to TRBD1. The trim removed 5 bases at V and 3 bases at J, leaving 3 bases unmatched. The V gene's germline CDR1 is SNHLY and CDR2 FYNNEI. This CDR3 is built from 13 residues.

The genes are TRBV5-1 and TRBJ2-3; 10 bases fit TRBD2. J gave up 4 bases and V 1 base, and 9 bases lay outside the gene matches. The CDR3 covers 17 residues. CDR1 is SGHRS, CDR2 YFSETQ, per germline. Written as DNA, the CDR3 is TGCGCCAGCAGCTTGATCCCCAGCGGGGGGGCGTCAGATACGCAGTATTTT. Translated, it gives CASSLIPSGGASDTQYF.

This clone was found a few times. Other DNA variants within this sample encode the same CDR3. This chain uses TRBV19 with TRBJ1-4, with TRBD1 matching 9 bases. The CDR3 length is 14 residues. V was pared by 7 bases and J by 5 bases, with 5 bases of the junction left unmatched. Germline values: CDR1 LNHDA, CDR2 SQIVND (reference sequence). CDR3 loop: CASTLGQGNEKLFF. CDR3 in DNA: TGTGCCAGTACCCTGGGACAGGGAAATGAAAAACTGTTTTTT.

V gene TRBV18 combines with J gene TRBJ1-1; D gene uncertain. The CDR3 covers 15 residues. Trimming took off 1 base at V and 0 bases at J, with 9 bases between the two ends. CDR1 KGHSH and CDR2 LQKENI come from the germline V gene. This CDR3 is CASSPLSGLNTEAFF. The CDR3 DNA reads TGTGCCAGCTCACCACTCTCGGGGTTGAACACTGAAGCTTTCTTT.

The chain has TRBV7-9 and TRBJ1-5; TRBD1 might be the D (5 bases). Germline values: CDR1 SEHNR, CDR2 FQNEAQ (reference sequence). Deletions cut 4 bases from V and 2 bases from J, with 12 bases between. This CDR3 region has 15 residues. This CDR3 is CASSSLAGGNQPQHF. Written as DNA, the CDR3 is TGTGCCAGCAGCTCCCTGGCGGGGGGCAATCAGCCCCAGCATTTT.

This rearrangement joins TRBV2 to TRBJ1-2; 7 nucleotides match TRBD1. V was pared by 6 bases and J by 8 bases, with 9 bases of the junction left unmatched. This CDR3 spans 13 amino acids. CDR1 is SNHLY, CDR2 FYNNEI, per germline. CDR3 protein: CASRGQTSGGYTF. The CDR3 nucleotides are TGTGCCAGCAGGGGACAGACGTCTGGGGGCTACACCTTC.